This T cell receptor beta chain was sequenced in a study of Graves' ophthalmopathy and Graves' hyperthyroidism. Ten or more counts support this clonotype. TCR beta CDR3 regions were amplified from RNA transcripts. An initial RT-PCR round employing HTBI primers preceded a second-round multiplex PCR. TCRdb re-called the multiplex PCR reads through MiXCR, storing one row per CDR3 protein. Found here are roughly 380,000 distinct CDR3 sequences, 15% of them singletons; the top ten hold 7%. The CDR3 runs to 14 residues. V lost 2 bases, J lost 4 bases, and 11 bases lay in between. This rearrangement joins TRBV12-3 or TRBV12-4 to TRBJ1-1; D not certain. This receptor was taken from a woman aged 18 to 35 with stable Graves' hyperthyroidism. Sequencing was carried out using peripheral blood. CDR3 region: CASSLSPEGTEAFF. CDR3 nucleotides: TGTGCCAGCAGTTTATCCCCAGAGGGCACTGAAGCTTTCTTT.